This TCR beta chain derives from a study of early T cells in non-severe SARS-CoV-2 infection. TCRdb processed the 5' RACE reads anew with MiXCR; each CDR3 protein has one entry. Of tens of thousands of distinct CDR3 sequences listed, roughly an eighth were seen once; the top ten hold 3% to 3.5%. Trimming removed 1 base at V and 0 bases at J, with 10 bases between. The CDR3 has 16 amino acids. Germline V gene sequence: CDR1 SGHAT, CDR2 FQNNGV. This clonotype originated in an adult who was a healthcare worker with PCR-confirmed SARS-CoV-2 infection or an uninfected control (not recorded which). V is TRBV11-2 and J is TRBJ1-3; D is unclear. The sample was whole blood. CDR3 residues: CASSLVLTGSGNTIYF. Here the CDR3 DNA reads TGTGCCAGCAGCTTAGTTCTGACGGGCTCTGGAAACACCATATATTTT. Based on the CDR3 plus reference TRBV11-2 and TRBJ1-3, the full variable domain is EAGVAQSPRYKIIEKRQSVAFWCNPISGHATLYWYQQILGQGPKLLIQFQNNGVVDDSQLPKDRFSAERLKGVDSTLKIQPAKLEDSAVYLCASSLVLTGSGNTIYFGEGSWLTVV.